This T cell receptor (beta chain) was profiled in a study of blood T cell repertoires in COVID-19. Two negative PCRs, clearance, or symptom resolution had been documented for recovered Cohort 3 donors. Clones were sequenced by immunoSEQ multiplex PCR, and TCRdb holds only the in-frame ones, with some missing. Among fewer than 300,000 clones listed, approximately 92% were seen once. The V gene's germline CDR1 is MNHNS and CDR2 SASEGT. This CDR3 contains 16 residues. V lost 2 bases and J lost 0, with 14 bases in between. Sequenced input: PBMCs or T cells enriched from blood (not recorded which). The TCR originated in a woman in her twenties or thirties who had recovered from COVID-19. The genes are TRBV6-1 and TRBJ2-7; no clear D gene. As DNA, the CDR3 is TGTGCCAGCAGTGAACTGGAATTGGAGAGCTCCTACGAGCAGTACTTC. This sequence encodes CASSELELESSYEQYF.